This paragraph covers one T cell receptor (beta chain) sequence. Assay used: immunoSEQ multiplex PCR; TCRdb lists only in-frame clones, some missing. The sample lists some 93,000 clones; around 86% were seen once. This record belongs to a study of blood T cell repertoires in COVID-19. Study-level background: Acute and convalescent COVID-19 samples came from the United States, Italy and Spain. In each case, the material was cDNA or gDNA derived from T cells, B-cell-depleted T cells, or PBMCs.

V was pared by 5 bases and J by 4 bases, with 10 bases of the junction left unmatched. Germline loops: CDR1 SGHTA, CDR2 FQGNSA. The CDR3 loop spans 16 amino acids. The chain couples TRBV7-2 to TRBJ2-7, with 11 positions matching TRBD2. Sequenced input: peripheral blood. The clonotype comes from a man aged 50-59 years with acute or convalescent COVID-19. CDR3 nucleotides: TGTGCCAGCAGCCCGGCGGCTAGCGGGGGGATGTACGAGCAGTACTTC. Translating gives CASSPAASGGMYEQYF.